This TCR beta chain was identified during a study of post-analysis software for immune sequencing data. Study outcomes and limitations: With F measure, samples from one preparation batch clustered together strongly. Elevated frequency relative to controls characterized four or five TRBV segments in patients, TRBV5-6, TRBV5-1 and TRBV20-1 among them. Normalized Chao1 diversity was significantly lower in multiple sclerosis patients than in controls.

In regard to this clonotype: Its antigen is as yet unknown.

This CDR3 comprises 15 residues. V lost 1 base to trimming and J lost 7 bases, with 14 bases between them. The germline CDR1 and CDR2 sequences are SGHRS and YFSETQ. The TCR beta cDNA libraries contained unique molecular identifiers. T cells numbering roughly 1 to 10 million yielded approximately 500,000 cDNA molecules. In TCRdb, the PCR reads were re-called with MiXCR into one record per CDR3 protein. The sample lists about 570,000 distinct CDR3 sequences; around a third were seen once. Material: blood. The chain combines TRBV5-1 with TRBJ1-4; TRBD1 is a possible D gene (5 bases). The origin of this receptor is a girl between 2 and 17 years old with multiple sclerosis. DNA for the CDR3: TGCGCCAGCAGCTTGTTGGGGGAAAGTGGTGAAAAACTGTTTTTT. Residues: CASSLLGESGEKLFF. The full variable domain, rest sourced from reference TRBV5-1 and TRBJ1-4, is KAGVTQTPRYLIKTRGQQVTLSCSPISGHRSVSWYQQTPGQGLQFLFEYFSETQRNKGNFPGRFSGRQFSNSRSEMNVSTLELGDSALYLCASSLLGESGEKLFFGSGTQLSVL.